Reported below is one TCR beta chain. Its antigen is unknown. CDR3 length: 11 amino acids. Germline assignment: CDR1 SGHKS and CDR2 YYEKEE (reference sequence). V gave up 5 bases and J gave up 7 bases, with 6 bases separating them. Every donor, a Caucasian adult, lived in Nashville, Tennessee. Sorted-subset replicate PCRs used about 200 ng of genomic DNA. This amount corresponded to about 30,000 T cell genomes. Assay: immunoSEQ multiplex PCR; the TCRdb copy retains only in-frame clones and omits some. The sample yields over a million clones, roughly 96% seen once. This record belongs to a study of shared clonotypes between healthy human individuals. About the study: A donor's plate count was three for CD4 naive and three for CD4 memory; CD8 naive had two and CD8 memory one. Study-wide points: Among the subsets, naive ones generally showed larger estimated richness than memory ones.

Sequencing input: naive CD4+ T cells sorted from blood. Subset here: CD45RA+ positively selected. The TCR comes from a man aged 25 to 45 in good health. This chain uses TRBV5-5 with TRBJ1-4; D is unresolved. CDR3 in amino acids: CASRPGEKLFF. CDR3 nucleotides: TGTGCCAGCAGGCCTGGTGAAAAACTGTTTTTT.